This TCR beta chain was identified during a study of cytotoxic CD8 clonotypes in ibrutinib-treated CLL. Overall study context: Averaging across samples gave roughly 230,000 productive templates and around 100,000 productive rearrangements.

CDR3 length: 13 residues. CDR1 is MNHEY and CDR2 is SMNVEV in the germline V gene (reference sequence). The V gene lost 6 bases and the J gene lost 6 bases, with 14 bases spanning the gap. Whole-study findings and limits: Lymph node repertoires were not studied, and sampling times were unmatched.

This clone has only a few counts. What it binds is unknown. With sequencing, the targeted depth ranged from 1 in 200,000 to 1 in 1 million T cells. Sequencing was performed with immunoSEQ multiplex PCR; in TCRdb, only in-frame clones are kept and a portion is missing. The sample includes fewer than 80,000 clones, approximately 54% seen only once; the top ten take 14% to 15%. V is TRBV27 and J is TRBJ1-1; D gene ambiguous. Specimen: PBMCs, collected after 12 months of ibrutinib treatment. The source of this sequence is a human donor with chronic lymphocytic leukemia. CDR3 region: CASRSSGRSEAFF. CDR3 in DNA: TGTGCCAGCAGGTCAAGCGGGCGGTCTGAAGCTTTCTTT.